This TCR beta chain is drawn from a study of T-cell memory formation after mild COVID-19. Across the study: The two donors had largely donor-specific TCR clusters.

This clonotype was counted a few times. The antigen is not known. The germline CDR1 and CDR2 sequences are SQVTM and ANQGSEA. After removal of 6 bases from V and 10 bases from J, the junction contained 11 bases not matched to a gene. CDR3 length: 12 residues. Broader study findings: Certain responding clones were present in pre-infection memory, suggesting participation of cross-reactive memory. Day 15 to 85 contracting clones showed balanced CD4/CD8; day 15 to 37 expanders favored CD4+.

Researchers used 5'RACE with constant-segment primers to make TCR alpha and TCR beta cDNA libraries that carry sample barcodes and UMIs. TCRdb reprocessed the 5' RACE reads via MiXCR and lists one record per CDR3 protein. This sample has about 110,000 distinct CDR3 sequences, with 15% to 20% found just once. The sequence was collected from a man aged 18-30 years who had mild COVID-19 (a few samples of this study predate the infection). Cell type and time point are not known. This chain joins TRBV29-1 and TRBJ1-1; TRBD1 matches at 7 bases. Sample: PBMCs or a T cell subset sorted from them (not recorded which). CDR3 loop: CSVGPTGRGAFF. CDR3 DNA sequence: TGCAGCGTCGGCCCGACAGGGCGGGGAGCTTTCTTT.